A single sample is the source of the 16 T cell receptor beta chains below, sequenced in a study of blood T cell repertoires in COVID-19. The protocol was immunoSEQ multiplex PCR, while the TCRdb copy is restricted to in-frame clones and leaves out a portion. The sample lists approximately 99,000 clones; about 90% were seen once. Sequencing used peripheral blood. These TCRs come from a man in his fifties with COVID-19, enrolled during active disease.

The chain uses TRBV18 and TRBJ2-2; 10 nucleotides align to TRBD2. CDR1 and CDR2 from the germline V gene are KGHSH and LQKENI. V shed 3 bases, J shed 5 bases, and the junction held 6 bases outside the gene matches. CDR3 size: 16 residues. The CDR3 DNA follows: TGTGCCAGCTCACCGCCGACGGGACTAGCGACCGGGGAGCTGTTTTTT. This gives the protein CASSPPTGLATGELFF.

The chain carries TRBV30 and TRBJ1-1, with a tentative D call TRBD1 (5 bases). Trimming took 6 bases from V and 4 from J, leaving 12 bases between them. CDR3 length: 12 amino acids. Looked up from germline, CDR1 is GTSNPN and CDR2 is SVGIG (reference sequence). The CDR3, as DNA: TGTGCCTGTAACCGGGGGAGCACTGAAGCTTTCTTT. Its translation is CACNRGSTEAFF.

The V and J genes are TRBV4-1 and TRBJ2-5; D ambiguous. Per germline, CDR1 MGHRA and CDR2 YSYEKL. Trimming left V 4 bases short and J 2 bases short, with 8 bases between. The CDR3 totals 13 residues. CDR3 sequence (DNA): TGCGCCAGCAGCCGCCAACAGCAAGAGACCCAGTACTTC. Translation gives CASSRQQQETQYF.

The chain carries TRBV30 and TRBJ1-6, with a possible D match to TRBD1 (6 bases). V was shortened by 1 base and J by 6 bases, with 10 bases between the two germline ends. Germline lookup yields CDR1 GTSNPN and CDR2 SVGIG (reference sequence). CDR3 length: 14 amino acids. Here the CDR3 DNA reads TGTGCCTGGAGTGGGGGGCCAGGTAATTCACCCCTCCACTTT. Its protein is CAWSGGPGNSPLHF.

The chain uses TRBV10-1 and TRBJ1-5, with a tentative D call TRBD1 (5 bases). From germline, CDR1 is WNHNN and CDR2 SYGVQD (reference sequence). Trimming took 3 bases from V and 12 from J, leaving 15 bases between them. The CDR3 covers 13 residues. CDR3 amino acids: CASSDYRTGRQHF. The CDR3 nucleotides are TGCGCCAGCAGTGACTACAGGACGGGTCGCCAGCATTTT.

J is TRBJ1-1 and V is TRBV14; D perhaps matches TRBD1 (6 bases). The CDR3 covers 14 residues. Germline lookup yields CDR1 SGHDN and CDR2 FVKESK. V was shortened by 3 bases and J by 2 bases, with 10 bases between the two germline ends. In DNA, the CDR3 is TGTGCCAGCAGCCAGATGGACAGAAACACTGAAGCTTTCTTT. Amino acid sequence: CASSQMDRNTEAFF.

The rearrangement joins TRBV14 to TRBJ1-1, with a weak D call TRBD1 (6 bases). The CDR3 spans 13 residues. V was cut by 1 base and J by 11 bases, with 14 bases left in between. CDR1 and CDR2 (germline): SGHDN, FVKESK. The CDR3 DNA sequence: TGTGCCAGCAGCCAAGTCGAGGGGGGGAGGGCTTTCTTT. This encodes CASSQVEGGRAFF.

The chain carries TRBV6-1 and TRBJ2-7, with D perhaps TRBD1 (5 bases). The CDR3 has 12 residues. V was trimmed by 5 bases and J by 2 bases, leaving 7 bases between them. The V gene's germline CDR1 is MNHNS and CDR2 SASEGT. The DNA for the CDR3 is TGTGCCAGCAGTAAGACAGCCTACGAGCAGTACTTC. Its translation is CASSKTAYEQYF.

The chain joins TRBV6-6 to TRBJ1-4; D is unclear. V was shortened by 6 bases and J by 3 bases, with 14 bases between the two germline ends. Germline CDR1 is MNHNY and CDR2 is SVGAGI (reference sequence). This CDR3 region has 15 residues. Here the CDR3 reads CASRLLIRANEKLFF. The CDR3 nucleotides are TGTGCCAGCAGACTCCTTATACGGGCTAATGAAAAACTGTTTTTT.

The rearrangement links TRBV5-4 to TRBJ2-7, with 12 bases matching TRBD2. V lost 9 bases and J lost 0; bases outside the gene matches: 4. Germline CDR1 reads SGHNT; CDR2 reads YYREEE (reference sequence). This CDR3 has 14 amino acids. The CDR3 DNA reads TGTGCCACCGGACTAGCGGGGACCTCCTACGAGCAGTACTTC. Its translation: CATGLAGTSYEQYF.

A note on this clone: Other DNA sequences within the sample encode an identical CDR3. The rearrangement joins TRBV5-1 to TRBJ1-2, with 7 positions matching TRBD1. V lost 0 bases to trimming and J lost 4 bases; unmatched junction nucleotides: 3. This CDR3 spans 14 amino acids. Per germline, CDR1 SGHRS and CDR2 YFSETQ. In DNA form, the CDR3 reads TGCGCCAGCAGCTTGGAGGCAGGGGGCTATGGCTACACCTTC. Amino acid sequence: CASSLEAGGYGYTF.

This clone was seen a single time. This chain joins TRBV12-3 or TRBV12-4 and TRBJ1-1; a possible D gene is TRBD1 (6 bases). V lost 7 bases, J lost 10 bases, and 19 bases lay in between. CDR3 length: 13 residues. The CDR3 DNA is TGTGCCAGCAATCCCTTGGGACATTTCTCAGCTTTCTTT. Translating gives CASNPLGHFSAFF.

V and J are TRBV15 and TRBJ2-7; 11 nucleotides match TRBD2. The CDR3 has 18 residues. The trim removed 0 bases at V and 2 bases at J, leaving 9 bases unmatched. The germline CDR1 and CDR2 sequences are LNHNV and YYDKDF (reference sequence). CDR3 in DNA: TGTGCCACCAGCAGAGATTGGGCTAGCGGGGGGCTCACCTACGAGCAGTACTTC. Protein: CATSRDWASGGLTYEQYF.

The chain carries TRBV7-2 and TRBJ1-1; D unclear. This CDR3 is built from 15 residues. With 5 bases removed from V and 5 bases from J, the gap between germline ends came to 18 bases. The V gene's germline CDR1 is SGHTA and CDR2 FQGNSA. The CDR3 loop is CASSPTPTGNTEAFF. DNA of the CDR3: TGTGCCAGCAGCCCAACTCCGACTGGTAATACTGAAGCTTTCTTT.

This rearrangement joins TRBV2 to TRBJ2-2; D gene unclear. V lost 7 bases and J 6 bases, leaving 6 bases between the germline ends. Germline CDR1 is SNHLY and CDR2 is FYNNEI. The CDR3 contains 11 residues. The CDR3 is CASTGSGELFF. The CDR3 DNA follows: TGTGCCAGCACGGGTTCCGGGGAGCTGTTTTTT.

The CDR3: CASSQEGRGSLYGYTF. The CDR3 DNA reads as TGCGCCAGCAGCCAAGAGGGGAGGGGTAGTCTCTATGGCTACACCTTC. The rearrangement links TRBV4-1 to TRBJ1-2; the D gene is possibly TRBD1 (5 bases). Germline CDR1 is MGHRA and CDR2 is YSYEKL. The CDR3 spans 16 residues. Trimming took 0 bases from V and 4 from J, leaving 15 bases between them.